The subject of this entry is one T cell receptor beta chain. Its antigen is currently unknown. The sample comes from a study of shared clonotypes between healthy human individuals. Findings and caveats of the study: Shared across four donors were around 5% of the naive CD4 clonotypes.

As defined, naive CD8 cells were CD45RO-negative and positively selected for CCR7, with terminally differentiated effector memory CD45RA+ cells excluded. About 30,000 T cell genomes (around 200 ng DNA) went into each sorted-subset replicate. Profiled with immunoSEQ multiplex PCR; TCRdb holds only in-frame clones, not every one. The sample lists 1.5 million to 2.5 million clones, approximately 94% occurring once. The sequence was obtained from a man younger than 35 in good health. Sequencing input: naive CD8+ T cells sorted from blood.

The CDR3 reads CSVSGTSGAYNEQFF. CDR3 in DNA: TGCAGCGTATCCGGGACTAGCGGGGCCTACAATGAGCAGTTCTTC. The chain joins TRBV29-1 to TRBJ2-1, with TRBD2 matching over 13 bases. CDR3 length: 15 residues. CDR1 and CDR2 from the germline V gene are SQVTM and ANQGSEA. The ends lost 6 bases at V and 2 bases at J; junction bases unmatched: 4.